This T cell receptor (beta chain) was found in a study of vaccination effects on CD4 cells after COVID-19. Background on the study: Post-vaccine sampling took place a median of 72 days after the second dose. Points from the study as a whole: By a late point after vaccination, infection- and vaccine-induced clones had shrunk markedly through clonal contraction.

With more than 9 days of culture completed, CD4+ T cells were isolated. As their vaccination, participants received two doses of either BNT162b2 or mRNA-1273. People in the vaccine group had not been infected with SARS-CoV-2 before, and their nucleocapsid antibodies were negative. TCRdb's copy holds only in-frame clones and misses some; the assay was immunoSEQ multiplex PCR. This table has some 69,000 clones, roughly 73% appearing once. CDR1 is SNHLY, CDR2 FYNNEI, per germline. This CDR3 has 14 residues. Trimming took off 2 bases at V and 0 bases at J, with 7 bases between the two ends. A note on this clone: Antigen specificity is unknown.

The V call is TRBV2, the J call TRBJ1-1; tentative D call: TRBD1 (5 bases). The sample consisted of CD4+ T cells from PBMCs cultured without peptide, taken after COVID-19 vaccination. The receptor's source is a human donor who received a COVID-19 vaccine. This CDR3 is CASSEQGMNTEAFF. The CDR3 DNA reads TGTGCCAGCAGTGAACAGGGTATGAACACTGAAGCTTTCTTT.